The next 13 T cell receptor beta chains were all read from a single sample in a study of regulatory T cells in long-lasting Graves disease. Through Arm-PCR of CDR3 regions and iRepertoire HTBI primers, TCR beta libraries were built. Each CDR3 protein gets one entry after TCRdb re-called the multiplex PCR reads with MiXCR. The sample records roughly 500,000 distinct CDR3 sequences, approximately 12% being singletons. Time point reported: newly diagnosed GD, antithyroid drugs for less than 3 months. Extracted PBMC RNA gave rise to the TCR library. This sample also belongs to another study, concerning T cells in Graves' hyperthyroidism and ophthalmopathy.

The specimen comprised peripheral blood mononuclear cells (PBMCs), sampled at new diagnosis, from a patient treated with antithyroid drugs. The receptors come from a woman in her 30s with Graves disease.

This clonotype was detected many times. The CDR3 DNA reads as TGTGCCAGCAGAGAGGTCCCTAGCGGGAGAGTCAGAACCGGGGAGCTGTTTTTT. Protein sequence: CASREVPSGRVRTGELFF. V and J are TRBV28 and TRBJ2-2; 10 positions match TRBD2. Germline trimming cut 6 bases from V and 5 bases from J; bases unmatched to any gene: 15. CDR3 length: 18 residues. Germline CDR1 reads MDHEN; CDR2 reads SYDVKM.

This clonotype was seen a handful of times. One junction end does not reproduce the germline sequence, and a read error may be involved. The chain is built from TRBV6-1 and TRBJ2-7, with 9 bases identical to TRBD2. The CDR3 totals 13 residues. Germline loops: CDR1 MNHNS, CDR2 SASEGT. In DNA, the CDR3 is TGTGCCAGCAACGTAGCGGGAGAGAACGAGCGGTACTTC. Translating gives CASNVAGENERYF.

This clonotype was seen a few times. The J gene is TRBJ2-3, the V gene TRBV27; D not certain. This CDR3 is built from 16 residues. Per germline, CDR1 MNHEY and CDR2 SMNVEV (reference sequence). Trimming shortened V by 3 bases and J by 5 bases, and 18 bases separated the two germline ends. The CDR3 is CASSLNSWVLGDTQYF. The DNA of the CDR3 is TGTGCCAGCAGTTTGAATAGCTGGGTGTTAGGAGATACGCAGTATTTT.

Many counts were recorded for this clonotype. The rearrangement uses TRBV11-2 and TRBJ2-7, with TRBD1 as a possible D gene (6 bases). Germline V gene lookup returns CDR1 SGHAT and CDR2 FQNNGV. V gave up 0 bases and J gave up 1 base, with 7 bases separating them. This CDR3 comprises 14 residues. DNA for the CDR3: TGTGCCAGCAGCTTAGAGGGGGCGTCCTACGAGCAGTACTTC. This encodes CASSLEGASYEQYF. Full variable domain (missing parts from reference TRBV11-2 and TRBJ2-7): EAGVAQSPRYKIIEKRQSVAFWCNPISGHATLYWYQQILGQGPKLLIQFQNNGVVDDSQLPKDRFSAERLKGVDSTLKIQPAKLEDSAVYLCASSLEGASYEQYFGPGTRLTVT.

In this sample, this clonotype turned up many times. The chain is built from TRBV29-1 and TRBJ1-2, with D uncertain. Germline CDR1 and CDR2: SQVTM and ANQGSEA. There are 12 residues in the CDR3. Trimming shortened V by 7 bases and J by 7 bases, and 16 bases separated the two germline ends. This chain's CDR3 is CSGVRPSGGYTF. The CDR3 DNA sequence: TGCAGCGGCGTGCGCCCCTCCGGTGGCTACACCTTC.

This clonotype was counted many times. The chain joins TRBV11-2 to TRBJ2-1, with D maybe TRBD2 (7 bases). From germline, CDR1 is SGHAT and CDR2 FQNNGV. Deletions cut 2 bases from V and 9 bases from J, with 17 bases between. This CDR3 has 15 amino acids. The CDR3 here is CASSLLGGRGGEQFF. As DNA, the CDR3 is TGTGCCAGCAGCTTATTAGGGGGGAGGGGTGGTGAGCAGTTCTTC.

The chain employs TRBV7-9 and TRBJ2-7; 8 nucleotides match TRBD2. The germline gives CDR1 SEHNR, CDR2 FQNEAQ (reference sequence). V was pared by 4 bases and J by 7 bases, with 15 bases of the junction left unmatched. The CDR3 totals 16 residues. The chain's CDR3 is CASSSPPGGGNGEQYF. The CDR3 nucleotides are TGTGCCAGCAGCTCACCTCCCGGGGGGGGCAACGGGGAGCAGTACTTC.

In this sample, this clonotype turned up many times. The rearrangement links TRBV6-2 or TRBV6-3 to TRBJ2-1, with 14 bases identical to TRBD2. CDR3 length: 19 residues. Germline CDR1 is MNHEY and CDR2 is SVGEGT. V gave up 0 bases and J gave up 9 bases; unmatched junction bases: 13. The CDR3 sequence is CASSYSSGLAGVTLGEQFF. CDR3 DNA: TGTGCCAGCAGTTACTCTTCGGGACTAGCGGGAGTAACTTTAGGTGAGCAGTTCTTC.

This clonotype was detected a few times. The chain links TRBV6-1 to TRBJ1-3, with D uncertain. CDR1 MNHNS and CDR2 SASEGT come from the germline V gene. The CDR3 runs to 12 residues. V shed 6 bases and J shed 0 bases, with 3 bases lying between them. The DNA for the CDR3 is TGTGCCAGCAGGCACTCTGGAAACACCATATATTTT. Its translation: CASRHSGNTIYF.

The chain joins TRBV20-1 to TRBJ1-1, with 8 nucleotides matching TRBD1. Germline values: CDR1 DFQATT, CDR2 SNEGSKA (reference sequence). Trimming removed 1 base from V and 2 bases from J; junction bases left unmatched: 6. This CDR3 spans 15 amino acids. The CDR3 region is CSARGEGTGNTEAFF. DNA of the CDR3: TGCAGTGCTAGAGGGGAGGGGACAGGTAACACTGAAGCTTTCTTT.

The gene calls are TRBV29-1 and TRBJ2-5, with D perhaps TRBD2 (6 bases). The CDR3 runs to 12 residues. The V gene's germline CDR1 is SQVTM and CDR2 ANQGSEA. Trimming took 0 bases from V and 4 from J, leaving 6 bases between them. Here the CDR3 reads CSVEEGGETQYF. Here the CDR3 DNA reads TGCAGCGTTGAAGAGGGAGGAGAGACCCAGTACTTC.

This clonotype has a count of ten or more. The chain links TRBV10-2 to TRBJ2-3; tentatively, D is TRBD1 or TRBD2 (5 bases each). With 0 bases removed from V and 2 bases from J, the gap between germline ends came to 12 bases. This CDR3 has 16 residues. Germline V lookup: CDR1 WSHSY, CDR2 SAAADI. CDR3 in DNA: TGCGCCAGCAGTGAGTCGGGTGGGGGTAACACAGATACGCAGTATTTT. Amino acids: CASSESGGGNTDTQYF.

This clonotype was seen more than once but under ten times. CDR3: CASSYWGLASVEQYF. CDR3 in DNA: TGTGCCAGCAGTTACTGGGGACTAGCGTCTGTCGAGCAGTACTTC. The chain uses TRBV6-5 and TRBJ2-7; TRBD2 matches 10 bases. V was pared by 1 base and J by 6 bases, with 6 bases of the junction left unmatched. CDR3 length: 15 amino acids. CDR1 MNHEY and CDR2 SVGAGI come from the germline V gene.